The T cell receptor beta chain under discussion was sequenced for a study of T cell responses to AZD1222 COVID-19 vaccine. About the research overall: Second-dose timings of about 4 or about 12 weeks were pooled.

General study findings and limits: Nearly half of spike-specific TCRs reportedly target unmutated variant regions. Spike-spanning, vaccine-associated CD4 TCRs were dominant at 160-218 and 743-854. No day 14 peak samples; only post-peak repertoires were characterized.

Trimming removed 3 bases from V and 1 base from J; junction bases left unmatched: 5. There are 15 residues in the CDR3. Germline-derived CDR1 and CDR2 are LGHNA and YNFKEQ. About this clone: Its specificity is not known.

The method was immunoSEQ multiplex PCR; TCRdb's version includes in-frame clones alone and lacks a portion of them. The sample records some 80,000 clones, 70% to 90% being singletons. Sequencing was performed on peripheral blood, taken on day 0 of AZD1222 vaccination. The source of this sequence is an adult in good health. The rearrangement links TRBV4-2 to TRBJ2-5; TRBD1 agrees at 7 bases. This CDR3 is CASSQLGTAQETQYF. The CDR3 bases are TGTGCCAGCAGCCAGTTGGGGACAGCCCAAGAGACCCAGTACTTC.